This T cell receptor (beta chain) was sequenced in a study of blood T cell repertoires in COVID-19. Study-wide context: T cells, B-cell-depleted T cells, or PBMCs supplied cDNA or gDNA.

Germline V lookup: CDR1 SGHRS, CDR2 YFSETQ. V was shortened by 0 bases and J by 7 bases, with 14 bases between the two germline ends. This CDR3 is built from 15 residues. Authors' methods: Reference gene primer amplification gave estimated nucleated cell counts. Sequencing was performed with immunoSEQ multiplex PCR; in TCRdb, only in-frame clones are kept and a portion is missing. V and J calls and clone size are given by that table; D and trimming were obtained from the DNA. The table lists around 64,000 clones, roughly 88% of them singletons. Sequenced material: peripheral blood. The rearrangement joins TRBV5-1 to TRBJ2-1; tentative D call: TRBD1 (6 bases). The TCR sequence derives from a human donor in a cohort sampled during active COVID-19. DNA for the CDR3: TGCGCCAGCAGCTTGGCTACAGGGTCGGTGAATGAGCAGTTCTTC. This gives the protein CASSLATGSVNEQFF.